This T cell receptor (beta chain) derives from a study of memory CD4+ T cells and cytomegalovirus serostatus. Overall study context: Healthy Belgian adult donors included roughly ten CMV-positive and some 23 CMV-negative people.

The sort gate was single viable CD3+CD4+CD8-CD45RO+ cells for memory CD4+ T cells. Serostatus was set by detecting CMV pp150, pp28, p38, p52 IgG. Overall study findings and caveats: CD4+ memory repertoires contained about two fifths of the 164 reported CMV TCRbeta sequences.

In the original workflow: After removing out-of-frame reads, 2.3 million or so distinct TCRbeta sequences remained. Clones were read by immunoSEQ multiplex PCR, and TCRdb kept only the in-frame ones, dropping some. V, J and clone size are taken as reported in that table, and D and trimming were inferred from the DNA itself. The sample consists of around 45,000 clones, 60% to 80% of them appearing once. A remark on this clone: Its antigen is not known.

Between the trimmed V and J ends, which lost 5 bases and 9 bases, there was a span of 20 bases. In germline, CDR1 is SGHTA, CDR2 FQGNSA. The CDR3 sequence is 16 residues long. The sequence was obtained from an adult in good health and CMV-seronegative. The sequenced material came from memory CD4+ T cells from blood. This chain uses TRBV7-2 with TRBJ1-6; D might be TRBD1 (5 bases). CDR3 in amino acids: CASSPNRGGGISPLHF. The DNA of the CDR3 is TGTGCCAGCAGCCCCAACCGCGGGGGGGGGATTTCACCCCTCCACTTT.